The 22 T cell receptor beta chains below all came from one sample that was sequenced in a study of cytomegalovirus exposure and HLA in healthy donors. 60 Vbeta and 13 Jbeta primers were used in PCR. This table comes from immunoSEQ multiplex PCR, and its TCRdb copy is limited to in-frame clones, with some not included. Altogether 180,000 or so clones are present, over 75% being singletons, with the ten largest covering 9.3%. The sequenced material came from PBMCs. These receptors came from a man in his late teens or twenties in good health and CMV-seropositive.

CDR3 loop: CAWSVATGAPYGYTF. In nucleotides, the CDR3 is TGTGCCTGGAGTGTCGCGACAGGGGCCCCCTATGGCTACACCTTC. This rearrangement joins TRBV30 to TRBJ1-2; 8 bases align to TRBD1. After removal of 0 bases from V and 4 bases from J, the junction contained 7 bases not matched to a gene. Germline V gene data show CDR1 as GTSNPN and CDR2 as SVGIG (reference sequence). CDR3 length equals 15 residues.

The chain employs TRBV7-9 and TRBJ1-6; TRBD1 is a possible D gene (6 bases). The CDR3 runs to 13 residues. Looked up from germline, CDR1 is SEHNR and CDR2 is FQNEAQ (reference sequence). V dropped 4 bases and J dropped 7 bases, with 8 bases sitting between them. In DNA form, the CDR3 reads TGTGCCAGCAGCTACAGGGAAAATTCACCCCTCCACTTT. Translated: CASSYRENSPLHF.

V is TRBV30 and J is TRBJ2-3; no clear D gene. CDR3 size: 17 residues. Trimming removed 0 bases from V and 2 bases from J, with 18 bases in between. Germline-derived CDR1 and CDR2 are GTSNPN and SVGIG (reference sequence). In DNA, the CDR3 is TGTGCCTGGAGTGTGATGGGCACAACTTCGGTCACAGATACGCAGTATTTT. Translation: CAWSVMGTTSVTDTQYF.

V and J are TRBV30 and TRBJ1-1, with 7 positions matching TRBD1. J gave up 5 bases and V 2 bases, and 14 bases lay outside the gene matches. The germline V gene has CDR1 GTSNPN and CDR2 SVGIG (reference sequence). This CDR3 has 16 residues. The CDR3 region has the DNA TGTGCCTGGAGTTCCCCCCTCGGCAGGGGGGATACTGAAGCTTTCTTT. It codes for CAWSSPLGRGDTEAFF.

The gene calls are TRBV10-2 and TRBJ2-3, with 7 bases aligning to TRBD2. The CDR3 is made up of 14 amino acids. After removal of 3 bases from V and 5 bases from J, the junction contained 5 bases not matched to a gene. Germline CDR1 reads WSHSY; CDR2 reads SAAADI. CDR3 amino acids: CASSEQRGRDTQYF. Written as DNA, the CDR3 is TGCGCCAGCAGTGAACAGCGGGGAAGAGATACGCAGTATTTT.

The rearrangement links TRBV4-1 to TRBJ2-3; D is possibly TRBD2 (5 bases). CDR1 is MGHRA, CDR2 YSYEKL, per germline. The length of the CDR3 is 16 residues. Between the trimmed V and J ends, which lost 1 base and 0 bases, there was a span of 11 bases. This CDR3 reads CASSQVDGKSTDTQYF. CDR3 coding DNA: TGCGCCAGCAGCCAAGTCGACGGGAAGAGCACAGATACGCAGTATTTT.

The chain is built from TRBV9 and TRBJ1-1; D is undetermined. There are 14 residues in the CDR3. Germline V gene sequence: CDR1 SGDLS, CDR2 YYNGEE. V was trimmed by 2 bases and J by 4 bases, leaving 12 bases between them. CDR3 loop: CASSVYGETTEAFF. The CDR3 bases are TGTGCCAGCAGCGTCTATGGGGAGACCACTGAAGCTTTCTTT.

The V gene is TRBV6-5, the J gene TRBJ2-2; TRBD1 might be the D (6 bases). CDR3 length: 15 residues. Germline CDR1 MNHEY, CDR2 SVGAGI. Trimming took 0 bases from V and 4 from J, leaving 9 bases between them. In DNA, the CDR3 is TGTGCCAGCAGTTACTCGAGGGGGAGCACCGGGGAGCTGTTTTTT. Residues: CASSYSRGSTGELFF.

The J gene is TRBJ2-3, the V gene TRBV18; a possible D gene is TRBD2 (5 bases). The germline CDR1 and CDR2 sequences are KGHSH and LQKENI. The CDR3 extends over 14 amino acids. The V gene lost 3 bases and the J gene lost 3 bases, with 10 bases spanning the gap. In DNA, the CDR3 is TGTGCCAGCTCACCCCTTCCGGGGACAGATACGCAGTATTTT. This codes for CASSPLPGTDTQYF.

The chain is built from TRBV19 and TRBJ2-7; TRBD1 matches at 7 bases. The V gene end was trimmed by 7 bases and the J gene end by 1 base; junction bases not matched to a gene: 4. Germline CDR1 and CDR2: LNHDA and SQIVND (reference sequence). This CDR3 comprises 13 residues. The CDR3 is CASIPGQSYEQYF. As DNA, the CDR3 is TGTGCCAGTATCCCGGGACAGTCCTACGAGCAGTACTTC.

J is TRBJ2-2 and V is TRBV2, with D maybe TRBD2 (6 bases). CDR3 length: 15 residues. CDR1 is SNHLY and CDR2 is FYNNEI in the germline V gene. Trimming took off 4 bases at V and 6 bases at J, with 15 bases between the two ends. Here the CDR3 DNA reads TGTGCCAGCAGTGGATGGGGGGTGATAGCCGGGGAGCTGTTTTTT. The encoded protein is CASSGWGVIAGELFF.

The chain joins TRBV19 to TRBJ2-1; 7 positions agree with TRBD1. From germline, CDR1 is LNHDA and CDR2 SQIVND (reference sequence). The CDR3 is made up of 15 amino acids. With V trimmed by 7 bases and J by 9 bases, 15 bases remained unmatched. CDR3: CASKKPGQYTTEQFF. CDR3 in DNA: TGTGCCAGTAAGAAACCGGGACAGTACACCACTGAGCAGTTCTTC.

V is TRBV5-1 and J is TRBJ1-2; no clear D. The germline gives CDR1 SGHRS, CDR2 YFSETQ. There are 14 residues in the CDR3. V was clipped by 4 bases and J by 2 bases, with 12 bases between them. The CDR3 DNA sequence: TGCGCCAGCAGCCCGGAGGTAAAGAACTATGGCTACACCTTC. It encodes CASSPEVKNYGYTF.

This chain links TRBV2 with TRBJ2-2, with D tentatively TRBD2 (6 bases). V was trimmed by 5 bases and J by 2 bases, leaving 24 bases between them. The CDR3 extends over 19 amino acids. Germline V gene sequence: CDR1 SNHLY, CDR2 FYNNEI. In DNA form, the CDR3 reads TGTGCCAGCAGTACCAGCTGGGAGGACTTCCCCTCTAACACCGGGGAGCTGTTTTTT. Protein: CASSTSWEDFPSNTGELFF.

The CDR3 reads CASSSATGTQTYEQYF. Written as DNA, the CDR3 is TGCGCCAGCAGCTCAGCGACAGGGACCCAAACCTACGAGCAGTACTTC. J is TRBJ2-5 and V is TRBV5-1, with TRBD1 matching 7 bases. The J call could be wrong; TRBJ2-7 is a better fit for the DNA end. The CDR3 has 16 amino acids. Germline CDR1 reads SGHRS; CDR2 reads YFSETQ.

The chain recombines TRBV18 with TRBJ1-6, with 8 bases lining up with TRBD1. V trimming: 7 bases; J trimming: 7 bases; junction bases outside the gene matches: 3. From germline, CDR1 is KGHSH and CDR2 LQKENI. This CDR3 spans 13 amino acids. The CDR3 loop is CASLTGENSPLHF. CDR3 in DNA: TGTGCCAGCTTGACAGGGGAGAATTCACCCCTCCACTTT.

A few counts support this clone. The chain combines TRBV5-4 with TRBJ1-6; maybe TRBD1 (6 bases). This CDR3 comprises 15 residues. Germline V gene lookup returns CDR1 SGHNT and CDR2 YYREEE (reference sequence). The germline V and J ends were trimmed by 0 bases and 14 bases, with 18 bases remaining between them. CDR3: CASSLDRGATSTLHF. The CDR3 nucleotides are TGTGCCAGCAGCTTGGATCGGGGGGCGACCTCCACCCTCCACTTT.

The J gene is TRBJ2-7, the V gene TRBV18, with D unresolved. This CDR3 has 14 residues. Trimming left V 6 bases short and J 5 bases short, with 17 bases between. The germline V gene has CDR1 KGHSH and CDR2 LQKENI. The CDR3 protein is CASSPSLGSHEQYF. In nucleotides, the CDR3 is TGTGCCAGCTCCCCCTCGCTCGGGTCCCACGAGCAGTACTTC.

This clone has only one observation. This CDR3 reads CSVEGRDRVGGYEQYF. The CDR3 DNA sequence: TGCAGCGTTGAGGGTCGGGACAGGGTCGGTGGTTACGAGCAGTACTTC. The chain carries TRBV29-1 and TRBJ2-7, with TRBD1 matching 9 bases. Losses at the gene ends were 3 bases for V and 4 bases for J; bases not matched to a gene: 13. Germline values: CDR1 SQVTM, CDR2 ANQGSEA. This CDR3 contains 16 residues.

The chain employs TRBV5-1 and TRBJ2-2; tentatively, D is TRBD2 (5 bases). The CDR3 length is 15 residues. The germline V gene has CDR1 SGHRS and CDR2 YFSETQ. Trimming removed 2 bases at V and 3 bases at J, with 11 bases between. Here the CDR3 reads CASSFGKEYTGELFF. CDR3 nucleotide sequence: TGCGCCAGCAGCTTCGGGAAGGAATACACCGGGGAGCTGTTTTTT.

This chain links TRBV5-8 with TRBJ2-5, with 8 bases that match TRBD1. The germline V gene has CDR1 SGHTS and CDR2 YDEGEE. J was trimmed by 2 bases and V by 6 bases; bases with no gene match: 3. The CDR3 totals 13 residues. The CDR3 is CASTGGLQETQYF. The CDR3 coding sequence is TGTGCCAGCACAGGGGGCCTGCAAGAGACCCAGTACTTC.

The sample holds one count of this clone. The chain is built from TRBV7-6 and TRBJ2-3; D is unresolved. V lost 0 bases and J 0 bases, leaving 4 bases between the germline ends. This CDR3 contains 14 residues. Germline V lookup: CDR1 SGHVS, CDR2 FNYEAQ. CDR3: CASSLATSTDTQYF. The CDR3, as DNA: TGTGCCAGCAGCTTAGCCACAAGCACAGATACGCAGTATTTT.